This TCR beta chain stems from a study of T cell repertoires in cytomegalovirus infection. Study overall: Indications of both CMV infection and matching HLA type were provided by public TCR beta signatures. Points from the study as a whole: HLA-C-restricted CMV clonotypes gave the most frequent clonotype in two of eight donors. Using cumulative public TCR beta family frequency, the authors identified those who carried CMV together with the relevant HLA.

The CDR3 has 11 residues. Germline V gives CDR1 MNHEY, CDR2 SMNVEV (reference sequence). The ends were cut back, 4 bases at V and 14 bases at J, with 12 bases in the middle. With regard to this clonotype: The antigen remains unidentified.

TCRdb reanalysed the reads using MiXCR and keeps one entry per CDR3 protein. The sample has roughly 920,000 distinct CDR3 sequences, roughly 31% seen once. This material consisted of cultured CD8+ T cells from PBMCs, taken from culture after CMV antigen stimulation. The receptor was isolated from a human donor in good health (CMV status not recorded). Some clones in this sample may be carry-over from other donors' samples. The chain uses TRBV27 and TRBJ2-1; D not resolved. This CDR3 reads CASSSGLVKFF. The CDR3 coding sequence is TGTGCCAGCAGTTCAGGTCTAGTTAAGTTCTTC.